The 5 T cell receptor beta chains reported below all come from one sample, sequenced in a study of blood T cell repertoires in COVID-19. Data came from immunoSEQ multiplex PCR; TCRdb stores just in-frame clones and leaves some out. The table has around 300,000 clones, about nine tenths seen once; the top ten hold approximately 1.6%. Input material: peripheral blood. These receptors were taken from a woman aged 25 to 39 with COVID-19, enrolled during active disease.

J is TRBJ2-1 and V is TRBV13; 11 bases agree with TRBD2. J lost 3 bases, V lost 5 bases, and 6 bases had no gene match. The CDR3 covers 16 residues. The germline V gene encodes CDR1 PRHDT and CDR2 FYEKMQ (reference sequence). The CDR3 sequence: CASSTTGTSGYNEQFF. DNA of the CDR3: TGTGCCAGCAGCACAACCGGGACTAGCGGCTACAATGAGCAGTTCTTC.

In DNA, the CDR3 is TGTGCCAGCAGCCCGACACTCTCTATCTATGGCTACACCTTC. Translated: CASSPTLSIYGYTF. The V and J genes are TRBV14 and TRBJ1-2; unclear D gene. Germline V gene lookup returns CDR1 SGHDN and CDR2 FVKESK. The CDR3 runs 14 residues. Trimming pared 4 bases from V and 4 bases from J, leaving 13 bases between.

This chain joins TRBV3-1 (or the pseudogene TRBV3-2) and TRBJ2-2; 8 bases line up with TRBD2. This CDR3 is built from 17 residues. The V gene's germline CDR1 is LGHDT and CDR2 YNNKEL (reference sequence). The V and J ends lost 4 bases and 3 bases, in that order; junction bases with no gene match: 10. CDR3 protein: CASSPRGRGGDTGELFF. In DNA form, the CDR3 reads TGTGCCAGCAGCCCCCGTGGACGGGGGGGAGACACCGGGGAGCTGTTTTTT.

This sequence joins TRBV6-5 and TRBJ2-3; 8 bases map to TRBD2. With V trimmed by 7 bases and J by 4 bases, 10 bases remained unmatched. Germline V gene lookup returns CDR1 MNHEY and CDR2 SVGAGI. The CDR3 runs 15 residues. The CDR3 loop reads CASTNGGALSDTQYF. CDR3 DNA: TGTGCCAGCACAAACGGGGGGGCTCTGTCAGATACGCAGTATTTT.

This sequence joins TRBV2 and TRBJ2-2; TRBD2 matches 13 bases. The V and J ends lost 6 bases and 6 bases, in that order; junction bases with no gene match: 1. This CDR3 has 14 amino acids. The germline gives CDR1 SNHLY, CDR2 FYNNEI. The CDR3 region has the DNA TGTGCCAGCAGACTAGCGGGGGGGCCCGGGGAGCTGTTTTTT. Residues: CASRLAGGPGELFF.